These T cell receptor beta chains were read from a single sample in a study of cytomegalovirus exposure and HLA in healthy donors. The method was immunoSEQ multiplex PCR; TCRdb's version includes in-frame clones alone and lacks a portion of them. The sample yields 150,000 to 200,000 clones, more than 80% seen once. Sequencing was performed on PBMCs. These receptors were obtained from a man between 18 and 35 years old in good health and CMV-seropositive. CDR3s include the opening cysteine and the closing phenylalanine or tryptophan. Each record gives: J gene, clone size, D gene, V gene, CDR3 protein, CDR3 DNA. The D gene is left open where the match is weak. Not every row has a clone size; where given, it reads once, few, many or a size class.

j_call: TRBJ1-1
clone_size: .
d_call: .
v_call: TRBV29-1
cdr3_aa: CSVWRGGNTEAFF
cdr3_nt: TGCAGCGTGTGGAGGGGAGGGAACACTGAAGCTTTCTTT

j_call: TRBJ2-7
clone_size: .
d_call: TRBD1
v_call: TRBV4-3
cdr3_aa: CASSHSTGDPSYEQYF
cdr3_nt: TGCGCCAGCAGCCATTCTACAGGGGATCCCTCCTACGAGCAGTACTTC

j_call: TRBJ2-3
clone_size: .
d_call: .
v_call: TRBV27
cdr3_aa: CASSLSSSTDTQYF
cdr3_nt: TGTGCCAGCAGTTTATCCTCTAGCACAGATACGCAGTATTTT

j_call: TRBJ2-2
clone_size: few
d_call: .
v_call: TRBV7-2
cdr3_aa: CASSSETGELFF
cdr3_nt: TGTGCCAGCAGTTCCGAGACCGGGGAGCTGTTTTTT

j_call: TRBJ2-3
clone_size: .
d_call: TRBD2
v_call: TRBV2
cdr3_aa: CASWIPLGLAGRYGDTQYF
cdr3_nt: TGTGCCAGCTGGATTCCCTTGGGACTAGCGGGAAGGTATGGAGATACGCAGTATTTT

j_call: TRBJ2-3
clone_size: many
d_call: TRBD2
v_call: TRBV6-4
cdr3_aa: CASSDGTSGSDTQYF
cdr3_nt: TGTGCCAGCAGTGACGGGACTAGCGGGAGTGATACGCAGTATTTT

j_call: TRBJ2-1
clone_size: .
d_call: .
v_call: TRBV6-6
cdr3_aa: CASREEGTYNEQFF
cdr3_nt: TGTGCCAGCAGGGAGGAGGGAACCTACAATGAGCAGTTCTTC

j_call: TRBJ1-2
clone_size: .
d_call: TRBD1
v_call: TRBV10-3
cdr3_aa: CAISESGTGGLTYGYTF
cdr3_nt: TGTGCCATCAGTGAGTCCGGGACAGGGGGCTTAACCTATGGCTACACCTTC

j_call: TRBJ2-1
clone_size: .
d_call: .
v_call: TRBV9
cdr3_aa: CASSVWTTNHNEQFF
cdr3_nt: TGTGCCAGCAGCGTATGGACTACAAACCACAATGAGCAGTTCTTC

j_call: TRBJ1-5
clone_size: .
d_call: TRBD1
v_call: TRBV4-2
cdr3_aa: CASSELPGQGMRPQHF
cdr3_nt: TGTGCCAGCAGCGAACTCCCGGGACAGGGGATGAGGCCCCAGCATTTT

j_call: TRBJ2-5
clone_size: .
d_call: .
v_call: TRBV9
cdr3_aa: CASQAPETQYF
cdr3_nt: TGTGCCAGCCAAGCCCCCGAGACCCAGTACTTC

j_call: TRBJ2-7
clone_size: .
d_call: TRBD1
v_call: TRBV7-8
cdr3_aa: CASSLVGTASSYEQYF
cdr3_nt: TGTGCCAGCAGCTTAGTAGGGACAGCGAGCTCCTACGAGCAGTACTTC

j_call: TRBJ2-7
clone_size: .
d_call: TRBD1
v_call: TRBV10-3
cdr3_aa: CAISGQGAYEQYF
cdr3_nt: TGTGCCATCAGTGGCCAGGGGGCCTACGAGCAGTACTTC

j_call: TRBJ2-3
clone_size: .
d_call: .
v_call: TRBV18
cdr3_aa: CASSPRGGGMGTDTQYF
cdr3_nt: TGTGCCAGCTCACCACGAGGAGGAGGTATGGGCACAGATACGCAGTATTTT

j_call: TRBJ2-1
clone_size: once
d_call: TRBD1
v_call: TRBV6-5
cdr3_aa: CASSRDRYNEQFF
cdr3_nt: TGTGCCAGCAGTCGGGACAGATACAATGAGCAGTTCTTC

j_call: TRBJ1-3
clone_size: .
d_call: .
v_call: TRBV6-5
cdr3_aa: CASSYLQGVGDTIYF
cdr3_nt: TGTGCCAGCAGTTACCTACAGGGAGTTGGAGACACCATATATTTT

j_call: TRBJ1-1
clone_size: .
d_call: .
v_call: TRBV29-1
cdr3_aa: CSVELQLNTEAFF
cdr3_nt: TGCAGCGTTGAGTTACAGCTGAACACTGAAGCTTTCTTT

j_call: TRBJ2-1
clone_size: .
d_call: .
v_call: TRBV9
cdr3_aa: CASSVTGDWDYNEQFF
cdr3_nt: TGTGCCAGCAGCGTAACGGGGGACTGGGACTACAATGAGCAGTTCTTC

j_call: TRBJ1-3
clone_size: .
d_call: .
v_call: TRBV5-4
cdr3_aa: CASSLDGGPNTIYF
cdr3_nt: TGTGCCAGCAGCTTGGATGGAGGGCCAAACACCATATATTTT

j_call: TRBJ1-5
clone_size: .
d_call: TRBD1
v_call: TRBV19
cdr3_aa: CASSRDRGGAIGNQPQHF
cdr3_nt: TGTGCCAGTAGCAGAGACAGGGGGGGGGCGATTGGCAATCAGCCCCAGCATTTT

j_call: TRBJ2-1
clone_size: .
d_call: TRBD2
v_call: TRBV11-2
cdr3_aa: CASSLDRLAGGPEQFF
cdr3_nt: TGTGCCAGCAGCTTAGACCGACTAGCGGGAGGCCCTGAGCAGTTCTTC

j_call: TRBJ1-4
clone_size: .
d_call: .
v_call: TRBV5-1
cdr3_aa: CASGPGPSNEKLFF
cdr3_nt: TGCGCCAGCGGCCCAGGGCCAAGTAATGAAAAACTGTTTTTT

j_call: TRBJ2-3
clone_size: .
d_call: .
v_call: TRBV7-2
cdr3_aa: CASSPAGLRTQYF
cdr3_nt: TGTGCCAGCAGCCCCGCAGGACTTCGGACGCAGTATTTT

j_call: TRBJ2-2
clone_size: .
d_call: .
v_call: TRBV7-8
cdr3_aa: CASSFLRVSTGELFF
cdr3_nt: TGTGCCAGCAGCTTTCTCAGGGTCTCAACCGGGGAGCTGTTTTTT

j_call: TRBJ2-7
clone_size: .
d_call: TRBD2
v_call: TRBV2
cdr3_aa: CASGPKAGGLSYEQYF
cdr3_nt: TGTGCCAGCGGTCCTAAAGCGGGAGGCCTCTCCTACGAGCAGTACTTC

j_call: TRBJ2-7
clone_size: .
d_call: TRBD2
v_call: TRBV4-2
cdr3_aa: CASSRPAGGDSYEQYF
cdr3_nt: TGTGCCAGCAGCCGCCCAGCGGGAGGGGATTCCTACGAGCAGTACTTC

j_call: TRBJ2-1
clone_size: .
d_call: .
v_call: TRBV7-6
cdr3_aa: CASSLVPPGNSYNEQFF
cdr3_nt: TGTGCCAGCAGCCTAGTCCCTCCCGGGAACTCCTACAATGAGCAGTTCTTC

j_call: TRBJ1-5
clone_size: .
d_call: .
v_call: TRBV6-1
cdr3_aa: CASSDLEPTQHF
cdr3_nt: TGTGCCAGCAGTGACTTAGAACCGACCCAGCATTTT

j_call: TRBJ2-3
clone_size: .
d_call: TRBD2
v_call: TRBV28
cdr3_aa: CASSLSGTSTDTQYF
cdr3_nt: TGTGCCAGCAGTCTCAGCGGGACTAGCACAGATACGCAGTATTTT

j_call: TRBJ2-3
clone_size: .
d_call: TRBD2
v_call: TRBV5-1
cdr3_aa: CASSLVGLAGGGSTDTQYF
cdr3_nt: TGCGCCAGCAGCTTGGTGGGGCTAGCGGGAGGCGGTTCCACAGATACGCAGTATTTT

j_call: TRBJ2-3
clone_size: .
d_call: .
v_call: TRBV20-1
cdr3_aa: CSAWSADTQYF
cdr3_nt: TGCAGTGCCTGGAGCGCAGATACGCAGTATTTT

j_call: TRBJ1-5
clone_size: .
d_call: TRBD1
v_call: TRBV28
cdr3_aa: CASSGSGQGNQPQHF
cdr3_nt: TGTGCCAGCAGTGGTTCGGGACAGGGAAATCAGCCCCAGCATTTT

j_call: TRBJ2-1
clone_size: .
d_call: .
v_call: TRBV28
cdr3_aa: CASSPPTSVNEQFF
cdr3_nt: TGTGCCAGCAGTCCACCCACGAGTGTCAATGAGCAGTTCTTC

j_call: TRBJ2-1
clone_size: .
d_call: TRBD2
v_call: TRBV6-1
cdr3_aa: CASSEPASGIGEQFF
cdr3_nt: TGTGCCAGCAGTGAACCCGCTAGCGGGATTGGTGAGCAGTTCTTC

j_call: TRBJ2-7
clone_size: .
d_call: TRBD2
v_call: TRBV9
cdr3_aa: CASSALATGGPSEQYF
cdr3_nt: TGTGCCAGCAGCGCCCTAGCAACGGGAGGGCCTTCCGAGCAGTACTTC

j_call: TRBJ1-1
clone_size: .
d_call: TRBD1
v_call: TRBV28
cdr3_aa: CASSSPSTGMNTEAFF
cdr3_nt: TGTGCCAGCAGTTCCCCCTCGACAGGGATGAACACTGAAGCTTTCTTT

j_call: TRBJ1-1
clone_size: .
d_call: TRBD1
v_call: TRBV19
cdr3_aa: CASSSRGQGVDEAFF
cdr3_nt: TGTGCCAGTAGTTCCCGTGGACAGGGGGTAGATGAAGCTTTCTTT

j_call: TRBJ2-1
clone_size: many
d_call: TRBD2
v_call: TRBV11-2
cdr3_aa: CASSLVSGGANEQFF
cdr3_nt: TGTGCCAGCAGCTTAGTATCGGGAGGGGCCAATGAGCAGTTCTTC

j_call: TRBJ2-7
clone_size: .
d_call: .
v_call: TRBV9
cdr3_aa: CASSVGGYEQYF
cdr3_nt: TGTGCCAGCAGCGTGGGGGGTTACGAGCAGTACTTC

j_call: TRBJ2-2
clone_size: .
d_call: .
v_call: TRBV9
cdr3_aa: CASSDPGTPEGPGELFF
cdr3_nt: TGTGCCAGCAGTGACCCCGGGACCCCGGAGGGTCCCGGGGAGCTGTTTTTT

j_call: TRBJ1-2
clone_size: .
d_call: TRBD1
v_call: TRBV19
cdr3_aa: CATRQPGTGAQSYGYTF
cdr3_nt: TGTGCCACTCGTCAGCCCGGGACAGGGGCACAGTCCTATGGCTACACCTTC

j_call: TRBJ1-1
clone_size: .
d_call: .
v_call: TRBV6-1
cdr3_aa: CASSEAQGQTEAFF
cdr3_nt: TGTGCCAGCAGTGAAGCACAGGGTCAAACTGAAGCTTTCTTT

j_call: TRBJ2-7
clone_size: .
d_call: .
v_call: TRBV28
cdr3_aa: CASSSPLFQGKDEQYF
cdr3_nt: TGTGCCAGCAGTTCCCCCCTTTTCCAGGGTAAAGACGAGCAGTACTTC

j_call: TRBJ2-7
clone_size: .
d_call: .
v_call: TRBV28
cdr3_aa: CASSLDRGGYSYEQYF
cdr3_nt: TGTGCCAGCAGTTTAGATCGCGGGGGCTACTCCTACGAGCAGTACTTC

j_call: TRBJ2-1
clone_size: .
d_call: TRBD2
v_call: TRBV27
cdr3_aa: CASSFASGMYNEQFF
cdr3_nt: TGTGCCAGCAGTTTCGCTAGCGGGATGTACAATGAGCAGTTCTTC